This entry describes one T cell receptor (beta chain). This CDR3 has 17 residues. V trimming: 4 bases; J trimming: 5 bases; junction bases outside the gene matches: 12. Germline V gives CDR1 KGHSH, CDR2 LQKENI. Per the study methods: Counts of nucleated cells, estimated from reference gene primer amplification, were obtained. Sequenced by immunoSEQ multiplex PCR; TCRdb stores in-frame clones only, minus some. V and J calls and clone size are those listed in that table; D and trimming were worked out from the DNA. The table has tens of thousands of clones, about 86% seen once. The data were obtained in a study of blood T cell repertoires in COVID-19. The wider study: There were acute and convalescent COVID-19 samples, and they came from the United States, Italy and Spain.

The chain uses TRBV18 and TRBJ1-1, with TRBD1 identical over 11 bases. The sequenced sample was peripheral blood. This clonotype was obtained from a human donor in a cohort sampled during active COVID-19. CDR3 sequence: CASSRTGQGALGTEAFF. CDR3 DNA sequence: TGTGCCAGCTCACGTACCGGACAGGGGGCTTTAGGGACTGAAGCTTTCTTT.